This T cell receptor beta chain was captured by sequencing in a study of blood T cell repertoires in COVID-19. Study background: There were acute and convalescent COVID-19 samples, and they came from the United States, Italy and Spain. Sources were T cells, B-cell-depleted T cells, or PBMCs; the material itself was cDNA or gDNA.

In the authors' methods: Reference gene primer amplification in the assay estimated nucleated cell counts. Some clones are missing from TCRdb's copy, which holds only in-frame ones; the method was immunoSEQ multiplex PCR. The V and J calls and clone size were taken over from that table, and D and trimming were inferred from the DNA. The sample consists of 44,000 or so clones, just under 70% of them appearing once. V shed 4 bases and J 1 base; nucleotides not matched to a gene: 7. Germline V gene sequence: CDR1 SGHDT, CDR2 YYEEEE. This CDR3 is 15 amino acids long. Specimen: peripheral blood. The chain is built from TRBV5-6 and TRBJ2-5; 7 bases are a match to TRBD1. This receptor was identified in a man older than 75 with acute or convalescent COVID-19. The CDR3 bases are TGTGCCAGCAGCCCAGCCGGGACAGTCCAAGAGACCCAGTACTTC. Protein product: CASSPAGTVQETQYF.